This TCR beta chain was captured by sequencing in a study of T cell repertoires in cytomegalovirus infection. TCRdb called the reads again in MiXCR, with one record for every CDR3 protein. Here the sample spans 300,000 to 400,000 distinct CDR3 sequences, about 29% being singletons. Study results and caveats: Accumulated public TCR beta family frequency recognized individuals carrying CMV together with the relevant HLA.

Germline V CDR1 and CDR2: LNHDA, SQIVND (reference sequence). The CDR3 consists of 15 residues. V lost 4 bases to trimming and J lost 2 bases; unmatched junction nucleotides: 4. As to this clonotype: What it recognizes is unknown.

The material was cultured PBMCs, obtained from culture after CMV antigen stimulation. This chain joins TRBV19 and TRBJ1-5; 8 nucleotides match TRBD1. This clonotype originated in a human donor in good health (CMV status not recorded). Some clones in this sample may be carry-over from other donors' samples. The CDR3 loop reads CASSRLQGGNQPQHF. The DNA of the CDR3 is TGTGCCAGTAGTAGACTACAGGGGGGCAATCAGCCCCAGCATTTT. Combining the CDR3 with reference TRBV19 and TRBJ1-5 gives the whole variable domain DGGITQSPKYLFRKEGQNVTLSCEQNLNHDAMYWYRQDPGQGLRLIYYSQIVNDFQKGDIAEGYSVSREKKESFPLTVTSAQKNPTAFYLCASSRLQGGNQPQHFGDGTRLSIL.